Following are 24 T cell receptor beta chains from one sample sequenced in a study of T cells after yellow fever vaccination. TCRdb analysed the 5' RACE reads with MiXCR anew, one entry per CDR3 protein. The sample has 500,000 to 650,000 distinct CDR3 sequences; approximately 13% are singletons. Sample: PBMCs, taken on the day of the yellow fever booster vaccination. The origin of the receptors is a man aged 30 to 39 who received the YFV17D yellow fever vaccine.

V is TRBV9 and J is TRBJ2-1; TRBD2 might be the D (7 bases). Trimming took off 3 bases at V and 12 bases at J, with 10 bases between the two ends. Germline V gives CDR1 SGDLS, CDR2 YYNGEE. This CDR3 spans 11 amino acids. This chain's CDR3 is CASSGRGGQFF. The CDR3 DNA sequence: TGTGCCAGCAGCGGGAGGGGGGGGCAGTTCTTC.

At least ten counts were recorded for this clonotype. The gene calls are TRBV27 and TRBJ1-2; a possible D gene is TRBD1 (6 bases). The CDR3 is 13 amino acids. Germline V CDR1 and CDR2: MNHEY, SMNVEV (reference sequence). Trimming pared 6 bases from V and 4 bases from J, leaving 12 bases between. The CDR3 bases are TGTGCCAGCAGCATGGACAGTGTCTATGGCTACACCTTC. This gives the protein CASSMDSVYGYTF.

The chain has TRBV10-2 and TRBJ2-2, with 7 bases aligning to TRBD2. Germline CDR1 and CDR2: WSHSY and SAAADI. The CDR3 spans 15 residues. Trimming removed 4 bases from V and 5 bases from J; junction bases left unmatched: 7. CDR3 DNA sequence: TGCGCCAGCAGTGTGAGCGGGATAATGACCGGGGAGCTGTTTTTT. Amino acids: CASSVSGIMTGELFF.

In this sample, this clonotype turned up a few times. The chain has TRBV7-2 and TRBJ1-6; D not resolved. Trimming took 5 bases from V and 6 from J, leaving 8 bases between them. Germline V gene data show CDR1 as SGHTA and CDR2 as FQGNSA. The CDR3 has 13 amino acids. CDR3 nucleotides: TGTGCCAGCAGCCAGACAACTAATTCACCCCTCCACTTT. As protein: CASSQTTNSPLHF.

This chain links TRBV20-1 with TRBJ2-1, with 7 bases that match TRBD2. Germline CDR1 and CDR2: DFQATT and SNEGSKA (reference sequence). The CDR3 is 14 residues long. V dropped 3 bases and J dropped 4; count of bases not matched to a gene: 6. The CDR3 bases are TGCAGTGCTAGGTCCGCGGGAGCGTACAATGAGCAGTTCTTC. Its translation: CSARSAGAYNEQFF.

The V gene is TRBV20-1, the J gene TRBJ2-5; TRBD1 might be the D (6 bases). Germline values: CDR1 DFQATT, CDR2 SNEGSKA (reference sequence). This CDR3 has 14 amino acids. V lost 6 bases, J lost 0 bases, and 14 bases lay in between. CDR3 coding DNA: TGCAGTGCGGAATTGGACAGATACCAAGAGACCCAGTACTTC. Protein: CSAELDRYQETQYF.

CDR3 DNA sequence: TGTGCCAGCAGACGACAATATTTAAGAAGCTCAGATACGCAGTATTTT. Its translation: CASRRQYLRSSDTQYF. This chain links TRBV6-2 or TRBV6-3 with TRBJ2-3; D is unclear. V dropped 6 bases and J dropped 4 bases, with 20 bases sitting between them. This CDR3 has 16 residues. Per the germline V gene, CDR1 is MNHEY and CDR2 is SVGEGT.

The chain combines TRBV5-1 with TRBJ2-1; D is undetermined. The CDR3 loop spans 16 amino acids. Germline CDR1 is SGHRS and CDR2 is YFSETQ. Trimming took off 4 bases at V and 0 bases at J, with 14 bases between the two ends. CDR3 nucleotides: TGCGCCAGCAGCCACCGCCGGCTAAGCTCCTACAATGAGCAGTTCTTC. Its translation is CASSHRRLSSYNEQFF.

The chain carries TRBV7-8 and TRBJ2-3; TRBD2 aligns across 7 bases. V gave up 5 bases and J gave up 2 bases; unmatched junction bases: 10. Germline CDR1 reads SGHVS; CDR2 reads FQNEAQ. This CDR3 region has 16 residues. The CDR3, as DNA: TGTGCCAGCAGCCCTAAAACGACTAGCTTCACAGATACGCAGTATTTT. Residues: CASSPKTTSFTDTQYF.

The chain employs TRBV23-1 and TRBJ2-1; no reliable D call. TRBV23-1 counts as an open reading frame of uncertain function. The CDR3 covers 12 residues. V lost 4 bases, J lost 6 bases, and 7 bases lay in between. The CDR3 DNA sequence: TGCGCCAGCAGTCGCCCCCCCAATGAGCAGTTCTTC. Encoded protein: CASSRPPNEQFF.

This clonotype has only a few counts. The chain recombines TRBV6-2 or TRBV6-3 with TRBJ2-1; 10 bases are shared with TRBD1. This CDR3 spans 16 amino acids. Germline V gene data show CDR1 as MNHEY and CDR2 as SVGEGT. V was pared by 6 bases and J by 8 bases, with 13 bases of the junction left unmatched. The CDR3 spells CASSPQGQGLRHEQFF. The CDR3 bases are TGTGCCAGCAGCCCTCAGGGACAGGGGCTCAGGCATGAGCAGTTCTTC.

A few counts support this clonotype. V and J are TRBV21-1 and TRBJ2-3. TRBV21-1 is an annotated pseudogene. This CDR3 contains 15 residues. In DNA form, the CDR3 reads TGTGCCAGCAGCCACACCAGAGGTGGCGCAGATACGCAGTATTTT. Protein sequence: CASSHTRGGADTQYF.

This clonotype was detected a few times. The chain uses TRBV6-4 and TRBJ2-1; D uncertain. V was pared by 7 bases and J by 6 bases, with 16 bases between. CDR3 length: 14 residues. Germline-derived CDR1 and CDR2 are MRHNA and SNTAGT. The CDR3 sequence is CASTHSLGINEQFF. The CDR3 coding sequence is TGTGCCAGCACCCACTCTTTAGGAATCAATGAGCAGTTCTTC.

The chain couples TRBV7-2 to TRBJ2-7, with D possibly being TRBD2 (6 bases). CDR1 SGHTA and CDR2 FQGNSA come from the germline V gene. The CDR3 covers 15 residues. Trimming removed 1 base from V and 2 bases from J, with 12 bases in between. The CDR3 loop is CASSLVDRGTYEQYF. CDR3 sequence (DNA): TGTGCCAGCAGCTTAGTAGACCGGGGGACCTACGAGCAGTACTTC. The complete variable domain, with remaining parts taken from reference TRBV7-2 and TRBJ2-7, reads GAGVSQSPSNKVTEKGKDVELRCDPISGHTALYWYRQSLGQGLEFLIYFQGNSAPDKSGLPSDRFSAERTGGSVSTLTIQRTQQEDSAVYLCASSLVDRGTYEQYFGPGTRLTVT.

The chain is built from TRBV7-8 and TRBJ2-1; D possibly corresponds to TRBD2 (5 bases). The V gene lost 5 bases and the J gene lost 0 bases, with 8 bases spanning the gap. The CDR3 spans 14 residues. Germline CDR1 is SGHVS and CDR2 is FQNEAQ. The CDR3 region has the DNA TGTGCCAGCAGCACGGACTTCTCCTACAATGAGCAGTTCTTC. Protein sequence: CASSTDFSYNEQFF.

This clonotype was seen many times. J is TRBJ2-7 and V is TRBV4-3, with TRBD2 matching 7 bases. Germline V gene lookup returns CDR1 LGHNA and CDR2 YSLEER. The CDR3 is 15 residues long. The J segment lost 6 bases and the V segment lost 0 bases, leaving 8 bases of the junction unmatched. DNA of the CDR3: TGCGCCAGCAGCCAAGATGGGGGGGACTCTGGCGAGCAGTACTTC. This encodes CASSQDGGDSGEQYF.

The V call is TRBV7-2, the J call TRBJ2-7; 13 bases agree with TRBD2. This CDR3 has 16 residues. Germline V lookup: CDR1 SGHTA, CDR2 FQGNSA. The V and J ends lost 4 bases and 3 bases, in that order; junction bases with no gene match: 6. The CDR3 DNA sequence: TGTGCCAGCAGCTCAAGGACTAGCGGGAGAATCTACGAGCAGTACTTC. Encoded protein: CASSSRTSGRIYEQYF.

This clonotype has a count of ten or more. The chain couples TRBV4-3 to TRBJ2-7, with D tentatively TRBD1 or TRBD2 (6 bases each). Germline V gene data show CDR1 as LGHNA and CDR2 as YSLEER. Trimming cost V 0 bases and J 6 bases, with 15 bases left between them. This CDR3 region has 15 residues. CDR3 loop: CASSQEGGRVAEQYF. As DNA, the CDR3 is TGCGCCAGCAGCCAAGAAGGGGGGCGGGTCGCCGAGCAGTACTTC.

Only a few counts were recorded for this clonotype. V gene TRBV11-2 combines with J gene TRBJ2-7; tentative D call: TRBD1 (5 bases). This CDR3 has 12 residues. Deletions cut 5 bases from V and 7 bases from J, with 12 bases between. Germline CDR1 is SGHAT and CDR2 is FQNNGV. The CDR3 region has the DNA TGTGCCAGCAGCCCCCAGGGCGTTGAGCAGTACTTC. It translates to CASSPQGVEQYF.

CDR3 loop: CASSGLAGYPSYEQYF. In DNA, the CDR3 is TGTGCCAGTAGCGGACTAGCGGGATACCCTTCCTACGAGCAGTACTTC. This rearrangement joins TRBV19 to TRBJ2-7, with TRBD2 matching 12 bases. V was clipped by 6 bases and J by 1 base; unmatched bases: 7. CDR1 LNHDA and CDR2 SQIVND come from the germline V gene (reference sequence). This CDR3 has 16 amino acids.

The chain links TRBV12-3 or TRBV12-4 to TRBJ1-2; TRBD1 matches at 9 bases. CDR3 length: 13 amino acids. V gave up 6 bases and J gave up 3 bases; unmatched junction bases: 2. The CDR3 is CASRRTGDYGYTF. The CDR3 nucleotides read TGTGCCAGCAGACGGACAGGGGACTATGGCTACACCTTC.

This chain uses TRBV27 with TRBJ1-5, with a possible D match to TRBD1 (5 bases). Trimming took off 3 bases at V and 7 bases at J, with 19 bases between the two ends. CDR3 length: 16 amino acids. Germline lookup yields CDR1 MNHEY and CDR2 SMNVEV (reference sequence). The CDR3 loop is CASSLGGTLLGQPQHF. CDR3 in DNA: TGTGCCAGCAGTTTGGGGGGGACCTTGTTAGGGCAGCCCCAGCATTTT.

Written as DNA, the CDR3 is TGCAGTGCTCTACGGGGTAGTTTGGAAGAGACCCAGTACTTC. This translates into CSALRGSLEETQYF. The chain carries TRBV20-1 and TRBJ2-5, with D possibly TRBD2 on 5 matching bases. Germline-derived CDR1 and CDR2 are DFQATT and SNEGSKA (reference sequence). V was clipped by 5 bases and J by 3 bases, with 16 bases between them. CDR3 length equals 14 residues.

This clonotype was seen more than once but under ten times. The chain combines TRBV5-1 with TRBJ1-3; D not certain. V dropped 1 base and J dropped 0 bases, with 11 bases sitting between them. The germline CDR1 and CDR2 sequences are SGHRS and YFSETQ. The CDR3 is 16 residues long. The CDR3 loop reads CASSLTPGVSGNTIYF. Here the CDR3 DNA reads TGCGCCAGCAGCTTGACCCCCGGGGTCTCTGGAAACACCATATATTTT.